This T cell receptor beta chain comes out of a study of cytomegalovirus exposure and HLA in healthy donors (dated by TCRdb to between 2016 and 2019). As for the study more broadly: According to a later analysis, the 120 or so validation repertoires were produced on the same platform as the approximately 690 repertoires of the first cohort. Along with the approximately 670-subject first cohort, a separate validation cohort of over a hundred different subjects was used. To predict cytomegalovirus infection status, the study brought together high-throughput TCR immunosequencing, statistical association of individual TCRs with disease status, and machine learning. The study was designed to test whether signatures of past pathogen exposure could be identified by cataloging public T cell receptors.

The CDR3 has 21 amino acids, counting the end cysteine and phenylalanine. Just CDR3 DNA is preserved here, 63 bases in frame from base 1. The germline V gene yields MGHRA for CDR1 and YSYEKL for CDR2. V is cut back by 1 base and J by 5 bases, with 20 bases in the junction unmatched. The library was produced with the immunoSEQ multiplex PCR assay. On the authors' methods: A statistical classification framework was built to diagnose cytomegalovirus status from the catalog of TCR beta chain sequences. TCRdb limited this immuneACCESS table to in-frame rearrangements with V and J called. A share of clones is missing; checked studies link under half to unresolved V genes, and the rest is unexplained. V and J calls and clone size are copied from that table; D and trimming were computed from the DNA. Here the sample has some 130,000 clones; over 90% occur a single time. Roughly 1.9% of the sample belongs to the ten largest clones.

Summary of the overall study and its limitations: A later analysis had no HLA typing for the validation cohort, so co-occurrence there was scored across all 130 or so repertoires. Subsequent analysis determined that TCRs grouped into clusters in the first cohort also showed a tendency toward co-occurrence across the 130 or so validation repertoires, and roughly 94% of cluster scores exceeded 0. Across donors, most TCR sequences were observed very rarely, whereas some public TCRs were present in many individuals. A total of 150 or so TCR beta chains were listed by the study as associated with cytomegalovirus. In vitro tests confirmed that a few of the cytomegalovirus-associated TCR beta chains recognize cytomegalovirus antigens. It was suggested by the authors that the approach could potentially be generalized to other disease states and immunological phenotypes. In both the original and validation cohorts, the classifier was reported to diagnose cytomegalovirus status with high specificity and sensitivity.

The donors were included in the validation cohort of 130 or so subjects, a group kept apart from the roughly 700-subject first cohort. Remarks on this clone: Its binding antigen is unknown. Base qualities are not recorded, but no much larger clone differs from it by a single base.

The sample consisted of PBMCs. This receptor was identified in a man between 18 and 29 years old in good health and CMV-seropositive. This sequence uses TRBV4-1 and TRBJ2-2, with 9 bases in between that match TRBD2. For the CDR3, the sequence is CASSQAQRVAGAPGGTGELFF. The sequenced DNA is TGCGCCAGCAGCCAAGCCCAGAGAGTAGCGGGAGCCCCCGGGGGGACCGGGGAGCTGTTTTTT.